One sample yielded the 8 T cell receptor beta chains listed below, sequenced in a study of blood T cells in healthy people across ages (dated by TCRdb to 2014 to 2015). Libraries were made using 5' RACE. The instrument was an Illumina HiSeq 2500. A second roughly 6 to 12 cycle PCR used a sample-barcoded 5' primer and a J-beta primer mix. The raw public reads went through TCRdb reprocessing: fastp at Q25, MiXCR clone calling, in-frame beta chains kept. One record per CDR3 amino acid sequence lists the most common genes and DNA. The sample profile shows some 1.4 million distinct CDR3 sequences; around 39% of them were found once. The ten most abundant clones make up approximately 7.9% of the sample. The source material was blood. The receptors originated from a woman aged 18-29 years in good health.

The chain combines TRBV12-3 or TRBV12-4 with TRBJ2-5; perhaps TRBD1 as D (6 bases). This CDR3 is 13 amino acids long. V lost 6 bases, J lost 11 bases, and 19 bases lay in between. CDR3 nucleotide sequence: TGTGCCAGCAGACCGGACAGTTACAATGAGCAGTACTTC. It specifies CASRPDSYNEQYF.

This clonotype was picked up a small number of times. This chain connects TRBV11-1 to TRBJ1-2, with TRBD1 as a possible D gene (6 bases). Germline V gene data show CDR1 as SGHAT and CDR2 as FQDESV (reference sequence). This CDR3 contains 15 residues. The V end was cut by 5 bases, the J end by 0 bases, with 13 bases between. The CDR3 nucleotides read TGTGCCAGCAGCGGGGGACAACACTCTAACTATGGCTACACCTTC. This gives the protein CASSGGQHSNYGYTF.

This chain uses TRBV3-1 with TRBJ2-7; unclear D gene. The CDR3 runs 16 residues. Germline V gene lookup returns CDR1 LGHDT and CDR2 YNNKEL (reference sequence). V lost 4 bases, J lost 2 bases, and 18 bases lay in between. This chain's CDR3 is CASSLDLGGKAYEQYF. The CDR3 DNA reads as TGTGCCAGCAGCCTCGATCTGGGTGGCAAAGCCTACGAGCAGTACTTC.

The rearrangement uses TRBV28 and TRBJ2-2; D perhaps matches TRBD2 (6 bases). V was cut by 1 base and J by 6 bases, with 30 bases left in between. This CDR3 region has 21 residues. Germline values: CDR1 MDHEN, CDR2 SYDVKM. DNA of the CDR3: TGTGCCAGCAGTTTATCGTTTCCCCTCCCGGTGGGTCGGGAGTCAGCCGGGGAGCTGTTTTTT. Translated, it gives CASSLSFPLPVGRESAGELFF.

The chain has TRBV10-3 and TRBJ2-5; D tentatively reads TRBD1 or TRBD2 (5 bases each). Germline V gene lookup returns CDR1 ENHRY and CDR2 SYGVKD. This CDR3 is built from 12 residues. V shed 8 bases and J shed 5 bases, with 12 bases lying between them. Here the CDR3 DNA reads TGTGCCATCGGGGCTAGCCAGGAGACCCAGTACTTC. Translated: CAIGASQETQYF.

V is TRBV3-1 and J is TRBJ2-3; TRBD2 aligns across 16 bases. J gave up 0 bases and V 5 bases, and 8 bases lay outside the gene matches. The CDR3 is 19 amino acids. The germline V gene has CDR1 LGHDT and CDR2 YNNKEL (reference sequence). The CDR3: CASSETGLAGGKSTDTQYF. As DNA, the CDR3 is TGTGCCAGCAGCGAAACGGGACTAGCGGGAGGGAAGAGCACAGATACGCAGTATTTT.

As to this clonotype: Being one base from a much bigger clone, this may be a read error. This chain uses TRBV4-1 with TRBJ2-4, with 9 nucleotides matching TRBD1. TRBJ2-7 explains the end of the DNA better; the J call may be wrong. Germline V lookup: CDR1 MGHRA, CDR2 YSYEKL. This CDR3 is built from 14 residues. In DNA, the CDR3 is TGCGCCAGCAGCCAGGACAGGGGCCACTACGAGCAGTACTTC. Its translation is CASSQDRGHYEQYF.

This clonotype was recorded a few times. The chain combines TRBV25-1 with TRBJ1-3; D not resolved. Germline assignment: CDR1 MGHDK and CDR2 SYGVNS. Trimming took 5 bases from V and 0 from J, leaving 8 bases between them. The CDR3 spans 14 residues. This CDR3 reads CASSRSVSGNTIYF. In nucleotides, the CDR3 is TGTGCCAGCAGTCGGTCGGTCTCTGGAAACACCATATATTTT. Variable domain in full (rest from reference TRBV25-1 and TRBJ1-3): EADIYQTPRYLVIGTGKKITLECSQTMGHDKMYWYQQDPGMELHLIHYSYGVNSTEKGDLSSESTVSRIRTEHFPLTLESARPSHTSQYLCASSRSVSGNTIYFGEGSWLTVV.